Below, one T cell receptor (beta chain) is given with its context. Germline V gene sequence: CDR1 MGHRA, CDR2 YSYEKL. V was cut by 2 bases and J by 5 bases, with 11 bases left in between. The CDR3 covers 14 residues. This record comes from a study of cytomegalovirus exposure and HLA in healthy donors. Background on the study: Among 398 genotyped donors, about 83% fell in the Caucasian-associated ancestry cluster.

Primers: 60 Vbeta forward and 13 Jbeta reverse. Profiling relied on immunoSEQ multiplex PCR, and the TCRdb table lists in-frame clones only, not all of them. The sample records a few hundred thousand clones, about 83% being singletons. The source material was PBMCs. The TCR sequence derives from a middle-aged man in good health and CMV-seronegative. The chain uses TRBV4-1 and TRBJ2-3; D is perhaps TRBD2 (6 bases). The CDR3 protein is CASSQKAGIDTQYF. The CDR3 region has the DNA TGCGCCAGCAGCCAAAAGGCGGGAATAGATACGCAGTATTTT.